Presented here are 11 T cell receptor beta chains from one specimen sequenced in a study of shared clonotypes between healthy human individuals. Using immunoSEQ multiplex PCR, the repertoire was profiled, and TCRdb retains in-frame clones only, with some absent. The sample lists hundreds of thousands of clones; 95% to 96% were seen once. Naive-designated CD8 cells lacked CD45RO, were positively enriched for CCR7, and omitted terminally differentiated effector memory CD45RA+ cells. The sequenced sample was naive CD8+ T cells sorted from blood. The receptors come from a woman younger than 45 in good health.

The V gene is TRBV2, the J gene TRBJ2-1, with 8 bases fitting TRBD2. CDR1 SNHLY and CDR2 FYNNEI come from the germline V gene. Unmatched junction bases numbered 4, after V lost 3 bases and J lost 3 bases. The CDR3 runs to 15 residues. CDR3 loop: CASSDGRAIYNEQFF. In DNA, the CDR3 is TGTGCCAGCAGTGACGGGAGGGCCATCTACAATGAGCAGTTCTTC.

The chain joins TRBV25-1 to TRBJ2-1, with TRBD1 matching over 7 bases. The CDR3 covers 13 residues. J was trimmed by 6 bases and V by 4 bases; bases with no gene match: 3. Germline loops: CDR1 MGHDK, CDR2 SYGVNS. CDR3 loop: CASSVNRGNEQFF. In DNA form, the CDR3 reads TGTGCCAGCAGTGTTAACAGGGGCAATGAGCAGTTCTTC.

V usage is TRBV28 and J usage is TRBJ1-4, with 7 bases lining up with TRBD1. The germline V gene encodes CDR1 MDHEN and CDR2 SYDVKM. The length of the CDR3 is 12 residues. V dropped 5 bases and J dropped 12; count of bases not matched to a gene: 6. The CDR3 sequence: CASSPQGGELFF. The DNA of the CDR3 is TGTGCCAGCAGTCCTCAGGGGGGCGAACTGTTTTTT.

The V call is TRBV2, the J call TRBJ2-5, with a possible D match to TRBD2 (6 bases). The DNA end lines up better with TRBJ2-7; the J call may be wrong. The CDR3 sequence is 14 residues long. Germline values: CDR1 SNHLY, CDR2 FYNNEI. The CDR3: CASSVAAASYEQYF. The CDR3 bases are TGTGCCAGCAGTGTAGCGGCGGCCTCCTACGAGCAGTACTTC.

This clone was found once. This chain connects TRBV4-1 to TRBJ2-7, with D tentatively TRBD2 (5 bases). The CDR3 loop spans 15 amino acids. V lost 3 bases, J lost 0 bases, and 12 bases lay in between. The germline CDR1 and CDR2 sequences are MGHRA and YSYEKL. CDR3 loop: CASSQGVGSSYEQYF. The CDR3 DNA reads TGCGCCAGCAGCCAGGGAGTGGGGAGCTCCTACGAGCAGTACTTC.

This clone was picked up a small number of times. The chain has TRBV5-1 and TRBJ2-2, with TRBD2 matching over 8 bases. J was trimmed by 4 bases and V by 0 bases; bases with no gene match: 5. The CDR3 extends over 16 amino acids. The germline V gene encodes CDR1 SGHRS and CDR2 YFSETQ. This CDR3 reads CASSLAAGGPTGELFF. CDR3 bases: TGCGCCAGCAGCTTGGCCGCGGGAGGACCCACCGGGGAGCTGTTTTTT. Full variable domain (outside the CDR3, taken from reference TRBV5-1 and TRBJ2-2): KAGVTQTPRYLIKTRGQQVTLSCSPISGHRSVSWYQQTPGQGLQFLFEYFSETQRNKGNFPGRFSGRQFSNSRSEMNVSTLELGDSALYLCASSLAAGGPTGELFFGEGSRLTVL.

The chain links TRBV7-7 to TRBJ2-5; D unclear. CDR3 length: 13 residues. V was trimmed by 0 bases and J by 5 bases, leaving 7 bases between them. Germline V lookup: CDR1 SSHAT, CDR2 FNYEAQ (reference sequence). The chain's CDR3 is CASSLALGETQYF. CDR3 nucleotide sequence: TGTGCCAGCAGCTTAGCTCTAGGGGAGACCCAGTACTTC.

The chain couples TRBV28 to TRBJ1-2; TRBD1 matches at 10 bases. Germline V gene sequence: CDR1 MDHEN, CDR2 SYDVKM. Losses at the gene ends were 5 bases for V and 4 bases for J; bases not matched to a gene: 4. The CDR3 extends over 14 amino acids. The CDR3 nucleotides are TGTGCCAGCAGTGCGGGGACAGGGGTCTATGGCTACACCTTC. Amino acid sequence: CASSAGTGVYGYTF.

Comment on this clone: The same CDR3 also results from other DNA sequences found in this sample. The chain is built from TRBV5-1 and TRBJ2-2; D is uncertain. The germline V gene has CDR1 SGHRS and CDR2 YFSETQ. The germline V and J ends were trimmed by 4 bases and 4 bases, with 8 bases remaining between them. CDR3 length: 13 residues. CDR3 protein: CASSPLGTGELFF. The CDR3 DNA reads TGCGCCAGCAGCCCCCTGGGCACCGGGGAGCTGTTTTTT.

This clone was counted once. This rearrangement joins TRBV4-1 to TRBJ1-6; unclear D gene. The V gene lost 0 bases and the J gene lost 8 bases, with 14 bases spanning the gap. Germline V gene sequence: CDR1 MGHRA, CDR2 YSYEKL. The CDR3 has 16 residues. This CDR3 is CASSQDLLTDDSPLHF. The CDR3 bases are TGCGCCAGCAGCCAAGATCTTTTGACTGACGATTCACCCCTCCACTTT.

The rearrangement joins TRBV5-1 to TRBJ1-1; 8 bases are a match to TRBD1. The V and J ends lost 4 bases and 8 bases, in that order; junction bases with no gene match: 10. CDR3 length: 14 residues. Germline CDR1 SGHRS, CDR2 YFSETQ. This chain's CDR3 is CASSIDRGGWEAFF. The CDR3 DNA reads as TGCGCCAGCAGCATTGACAGGGGAGGATGGGAAGCTTTCTTT.